The 5 T cell receptor beta chains reported below all come from one sample, sequenced in a study of blood T cell repertoires in COVID-19. Only in-frame clones appear in the TCRdb table, and some are missing; sequencing was by immunoSEQ multiplex PCR. The sample includes some 320,000 clones, 88% of them seen just once. Sample: peripheral blood. The source of these receptors is a woman in her twenties or thirties who had recovered from COVID-19.

The chain links TRBV7-8 to TRBJ2-5; 7 bases align to TRBD1. CDR1 is SGHVS, CDR2 FQNEAQ, per germline. The CDR3 length is 14 residues. Germline trimming cut 5 bases from V and 1 base from J; bases unmatched to any gene: 4. CDR3 sequence: CASSPGTAQETQYF. The CDR3 DNA follows: TGTGCCAGCAGCCCTGGGACAGCCCAAGAGACCCAGTACTTC.

V usage is TRBV5-1 and J usage is TRBJ2-3; 14 nucleotides agree with TRBD2. The CDR3 consists of 16 residues. The J segment lost 3 bases and the V segment lost 4 bases, leaving 4 bases of the junction unmatched. Germline-derived CDR1 and CDR2 are SGHRS and YFSETQ. DNA of the CDR3: TGCGCCAGCAGCCCTGGACTAGCGGGGGGAACAGATACGCAGTATTTT. Residues: CASSPGLAGGTDTQYF.

The chain carries TRBV2 and TRBJ1-6, with D unclear. This CDR3 is built from 13 residues. Germline CDR1 SNHLY, CDR2 FYNNEI. V was cut by 2 bases and J by 13 bases, with 12 bases left in between. CDR3 amino acids: CASSERTDLPLHF. The CDR3 bases are TGTGCCAGCAGTGAAAGGACTGACCTTCCCCTCCACTTT.

The chain uses TRBV10-3 and TRBJ1-2; D ambiguous. Trimming left V 3 bases short and J 2 bases short, with 13 bases between. CDR1 ENHRY and CDR2 SYGVKD come from the germline V gene. CDR3 length: 15 residues. In nucleotides, the CDR3 is TGTGCCATCAGTGACCAGGCGGGAGTGAACTATGGCTACACCTTC. Translating gives CAISDQAGVNYGYTF.

CDR3 loop: CASSPSRGAGNTEAFF. The CDR3 nucleotides are TGTGCCAGCTCACCATCCAGGGGGGCTGGGAACACTGAAGCTTTCTTT. V gene TRBV18 combines with J gene TRBJ1-1, with TRBD1 identical over 7 bases. The CDR3 length is 16 residues. The germline V gene has CDR1 KGHSH and CDR2 LQKENI. The J segment lost 1 base and the V segment lost 2 bases, leaving 7 bases of the junction unmatched.